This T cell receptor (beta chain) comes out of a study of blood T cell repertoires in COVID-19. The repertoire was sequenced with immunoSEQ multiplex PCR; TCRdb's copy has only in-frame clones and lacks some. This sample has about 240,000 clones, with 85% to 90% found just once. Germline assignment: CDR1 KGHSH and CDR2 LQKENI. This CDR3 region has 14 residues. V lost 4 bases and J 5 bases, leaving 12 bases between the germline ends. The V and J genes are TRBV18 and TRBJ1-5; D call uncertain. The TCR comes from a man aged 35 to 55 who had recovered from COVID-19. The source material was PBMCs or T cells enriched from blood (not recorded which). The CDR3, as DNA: TGTGCCAGCTCACAAAGACTAGCCGATCAGCCCCAGCATTTT. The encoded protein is CASSQRLADQPQHF.